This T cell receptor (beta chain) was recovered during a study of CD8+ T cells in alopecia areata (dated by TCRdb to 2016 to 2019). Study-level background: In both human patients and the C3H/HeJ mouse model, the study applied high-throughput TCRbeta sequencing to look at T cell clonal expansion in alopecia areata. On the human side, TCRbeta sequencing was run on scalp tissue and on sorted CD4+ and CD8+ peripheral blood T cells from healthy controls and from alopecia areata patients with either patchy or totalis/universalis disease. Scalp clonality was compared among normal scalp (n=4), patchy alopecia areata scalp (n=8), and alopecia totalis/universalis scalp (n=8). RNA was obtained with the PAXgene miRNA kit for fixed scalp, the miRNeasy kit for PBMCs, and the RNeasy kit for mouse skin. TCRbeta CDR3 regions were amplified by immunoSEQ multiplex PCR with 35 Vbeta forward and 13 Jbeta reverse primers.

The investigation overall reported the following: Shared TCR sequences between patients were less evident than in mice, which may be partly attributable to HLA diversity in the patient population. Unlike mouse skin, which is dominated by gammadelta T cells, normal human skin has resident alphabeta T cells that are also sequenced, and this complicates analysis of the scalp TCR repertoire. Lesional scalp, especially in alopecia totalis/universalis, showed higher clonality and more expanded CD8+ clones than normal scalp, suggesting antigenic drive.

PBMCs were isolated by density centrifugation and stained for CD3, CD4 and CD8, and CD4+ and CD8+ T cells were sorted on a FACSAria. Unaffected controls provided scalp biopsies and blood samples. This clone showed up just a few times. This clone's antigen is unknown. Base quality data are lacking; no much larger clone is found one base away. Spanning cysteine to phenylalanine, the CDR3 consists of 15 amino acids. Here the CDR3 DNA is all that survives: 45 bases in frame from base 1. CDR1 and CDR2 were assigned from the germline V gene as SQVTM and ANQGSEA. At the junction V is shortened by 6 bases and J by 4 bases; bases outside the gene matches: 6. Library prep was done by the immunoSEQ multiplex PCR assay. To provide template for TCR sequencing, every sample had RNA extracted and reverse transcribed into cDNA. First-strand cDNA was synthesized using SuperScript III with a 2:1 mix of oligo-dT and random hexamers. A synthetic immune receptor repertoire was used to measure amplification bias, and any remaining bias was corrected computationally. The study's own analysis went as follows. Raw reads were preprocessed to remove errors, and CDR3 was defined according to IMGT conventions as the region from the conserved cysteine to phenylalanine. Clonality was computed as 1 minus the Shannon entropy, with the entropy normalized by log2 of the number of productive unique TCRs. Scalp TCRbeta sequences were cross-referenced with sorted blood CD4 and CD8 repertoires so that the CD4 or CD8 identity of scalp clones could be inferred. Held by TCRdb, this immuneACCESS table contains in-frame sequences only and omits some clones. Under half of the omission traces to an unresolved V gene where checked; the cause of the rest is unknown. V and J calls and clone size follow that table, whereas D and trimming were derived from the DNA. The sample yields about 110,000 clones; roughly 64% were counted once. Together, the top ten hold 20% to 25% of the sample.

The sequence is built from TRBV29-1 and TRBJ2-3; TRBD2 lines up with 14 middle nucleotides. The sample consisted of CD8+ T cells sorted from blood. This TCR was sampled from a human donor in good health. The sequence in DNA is TGCAGCGTCCTGACTAGCGGGGGGGCCGCAGATACGCAGTATTTT. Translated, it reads CSVLTSGGAADTQYF.